This T cell receptor beta chain was captured by sequencing in a study of T cells after yellow fever vaccination. With 4 bases removed from V and 0 bases from J, the gap between germline ends came to 10 bases. The V gene's germline CDR1 is LGHNA and CDR2 YSLEER. This CDR3 is 15 amino acids long. TCRdb passed the 5' RACE reads through MiXCR, listing each CDR3 protein once. Here the sample spans about 130,000 distinct CDR3 sequences, more than 6.5% being singletons. This clonotype turned up a few times. The genes are TRBV4-3 and TRBJ2-1; the D gene is possibly TRBD1 (6 bases). The input for sequencing was CD4+ T cells sorted from PBMCs, taken 10 days after the first yellow fever vaccination. The TCR sequence derives from a man between 18 and 35 years old who received the YFV17D yellow fever vaccine. CDR3 sequence reads: CASSRGQLSYNEQFF. The CDR3 bases are TGCGCCAGCAGCCGAGGACAGCTCTCCTACAATGAGCAGTTCTTC.